What follows describes a single T cell receptor (beta chain). Antigen: not known. The same CDR3 arises from other DNA sequences in this sample as well. These data belong to a study of shared clonotypes between healthy human individuals. Genomic DNA of each subset was evenly split across several immunoSEQ plates. Assay: immunoSEQ multiplex PCR; the TCRdb copy retains only in-frame clones and omits some. The data show 550,000 to 700,000 clones, 73% seen once. Study-wide results and limits: Researchers found naive subsets generally carried larger estimated richness than memory subsets.

The CDR3 runs 15 residues. CDR1 and CDR2 from the germline V gene are SGHRS and YFSETQ. Losses at the gene ends were 2 bases for V and 3 bases for J; bases not matched to a gene: 5. The clonotype comes from a woman aged 25 to 39 in good health. The material sequenced was memory CD4+ T cells sorted from blood. Subset reported: CD45RA-negative fraction. V is TRBV5-1 and J is TRBJ2-3; TRBD2 agrees at 8 bases. The CDR3 region has the DNA TGCGCCAGCAGCTTAGCGGGAGCGGGTACAGATACGCAGTATTTT. Amino acid sequence: CASSLAGAGTDTQYF.